The 21 T cell receptor beta chains given below trace back to one sample, sequenced in a study of T-cell reconstitution after alpha-beta-depleted transplantation in children. During its preparation, the TCRbeta library received unique molecular identifiers. TCRdb analysed the PCR reads with MiXCR anew, one entry per CDR3 protein. The sample contains about 480,000 distinct CDR3 sequences, under 15% of which appear only once. This specimen consisted of PBMCs from the stem cell graft donor, obtained from the stem cell graft. All receptors come from a human donor who donated a stem cell graft to a child with combined immunodeficiency.

This clonotype has ten or more counts. The chain joins TRBV15 to TRBJ1-1; 7 nucleotides line up with TRBD1. The trim removed 3 bases at V and 8 bases at J, leaving 0 bases unmatched. The germline V gene has CDR1 LNHNV and CDR2 YYDKDF (reference sequence). The CDR3 spans 11 residues. The CDR3 nucleotides read TGTGCCACCAGCAGGGACAGGGAAGCTTTCTTT. Amino acids: CATSRDREAFF.

In the case of this clonotype: This could be a read error, since a much larger clone is one nucleotide away. Since the CDR3 does not end with the conserved phenylalanine or tryptophan, this likely comes from a read error. This chain links TRBV20-1 with TRBJ2-7; the D gene is possibly TRBD1 (6 bases). The V end lost 0 bases, the J end lost 3 bases, and 15 bases lay between the germline ends. The CDR3 covers 15 residues. Germline V gene sequence: CDR1 DFQATT, CDR2 SNEGSKA (reference sequence). The CDR3 coding sequence is TGCAGTGCTAGAGATGAGGGACATCACCGCTACGAGCAGTACTAC. Translating it yields CSARDEGHHRYEQYY.

This clonotype was counted only a few times. This CDR3 is CATSGGTVQETQYF. CDR3 sequence (DNA): TGTGCCACCAGTGGGGGGACAGTGCAAGAGACCCAGTACTTC. This chain connects TRBV24-1 to TRBJ2-5; 7 positions agree with TRBD1. The CDR3 has 14 residues. Germline CDR1 reads KGHDR; CDR2 reads SFDVKD. J lost 2 bases, V lost 5 bases, and 4 bases had no gene match.

This clonotype showed up just a few times. The V call is TRBV6-2 or TRBV6-3, the J call TRBJ2-7; 10 nucleotides align to TRBD2. The ends lost 2 bases at V and 7 bases at J; junction bases unmatched: 8. Germline CDR1 reads MNHEY; CDR2 reads SVGEGT. The CDR3 is made up of 15 amino acids. CDR3 DNA sequence: TGTGCCAGCAGTTACCGGCTAGCGGGAGTCGATGAGCAGTACTTC. It yields the protein CASSYRLAGVDEQYF.

At least ten counts were recorded for this clonotype. The rearrangement links TRBV12-3 or TRBV12-4 to TRBJ2-7, with D unresolved. CDR3 length: 14 amino acids. Deletions cut 2 bases from V and 6 bases from J, with 14 bases between. The CDR3 is CASSLTLYYGEQYF. For the CDR3, the DNA is TGTGCCAGCAGTTTAACCTTATACTACGGCGAGCAGTACTTC.

The chain links TRBV7-2 to TRBJ2-2; 9 bases are a match to TRBD2. The germline gives CDR1 SGHTA, CDR2 FQGNSA. V was pared by 7 bases and J by 4 bases, with 10 bases of the junction left unmatched. CDR3 length: 16 residues. CDR3 sequence reads: CASTPSLAGATGELFF. The DNA for the CDR3 is TGTGCCAGCACCCCCTCTTTAGCGGGGGCCACCGGGGAGCTGTTTTTT.

This clonotype showed up just a few times. The rearrangement joins TRBV20-1 to TRBJ2-5; D is possibly TRBD2 (5 bases). Germline-derived CDR1 and CDR2 are DFQATT and SNEGSKA (reference sequence). There are 15 residues in the CDR3. Trimming removed 0 bases from V and 3 bases from J, with 14 bases in between. The CDR3, as DNA: TGCAGTGCTAGAGATGGGAGACGGGTAGAAGAGACCCAGTACTTC. Translating it yields CSARDGRRVEETQYF.

This clonotype was seen repeatedly, ten times or more. The chain recombines TRBV12-3 or TRBV12-4 with TRBJ2-7, with a weak D call TRBD2 (5 bases). The length of the CDR3 is 12 residues. Deletions cut 5 bases from V and 9 bases from J, with 14 bases between. The CDR3 DNA reads as TGTGCCAGCAGTCTCGGAGGAGTAGGGCAGTACTTC. It specifies CASSLGGVGQYF.

The J gene is TRBJ2-4, the V gene TRBV7-2, with a possible D match to TRBD1 (5 bases). There are 15 residues in the CDR3. Germline assignment: CDR1 SGHTA and CDR2 FQGNSA. Trimming removed 3 bases from V and 3 bases from J, with 12 bases in between. CDR3 residues: CASSFVVGDKNIQYF. The CDR3 nucleotides read TGTGCCAGCAGCTTCGTTGTAGGGGACAAAAACATTCAGTACTTC.

The sample holds many counts of this clonotype. Mismatch with germline at one junction end may stem from a read error. The chain employs TRBV12-3 or TRBV12-4 and TRBJ2-5, with D unresolved. The CDR3 contains 13 residues. The CDR3 loop reads CASSIALQETQYF. The CDR3 DNA is TGTGCCAGCAGTATAGCACTCCAAGAGACCCAGTACTTC.

The chain links TRBV12-3 or TRBV12-4 to TRBJ1-2, with TRBD1 as a possible D gene (6 bases). Trimming took off 6 bases at V and 0 bases at J, with 11 bases between the two ends. This CDR3 has 14 amino acids. The CDR3 region has the DNA TGTGCCAGCAGCAGACGACAGGCTAACTATGGCTACACCTTC. It yields the protein CASSRRQANYGYTF.

The chain has TRBV29-1 and TRBJ2-3, with 7 bases fitting TRBD1. The CDR3 covers 15 residues. V lost 0 bases to trimming and J lost 3 bases; unmatched junction nucleotides: 6. Germline V CDR1 and CDR2: SQVTM, ANQGSEA. The CDR3 sequence: CSVEETGHGTDTQYF. CDR3 bases: TGCAGCGTTGAAGAGACAGGGCACGGGACAGATACGCAGTATTTT.

CDR3 nucleotide sequence: TGTGCCAGCAGTCTCCTTAAGGGAGCCGAGCAGTACTTC. Encoded protein: CASSLLKGAEQYF. This rearrangement joins TRBV6-1 to TRBJ2-7; D might be TRBD2 (5 bases). V was cut by 5 bases and J by 6 bases, with 14 bases left in between. The CDR3 contains 13 residues. CDR1 and CDR2 (germline): MNHNS, SASEGT.

This clonotype was seen a handful of times. The chain recombines TRBV15 with TRBJ2-5, with TRBD1 identical over 8 bases. The V gene end was trimmed by 3 bases and the J gene end by 4 bases; junction bases not matched to a gene: 7. Germline V gives CDR1 LNHNV, CDR2 YYDKDF (reference sequence). The CDR3 length is 15 residues. DNA of the CDR3: TGTGCCACCAGCAGTAGTCAGGGGGCGTTAGAGACCCAGTACTTC. This sequence encodes CATSSSQGALETQYF.

The V and J genes are TRBV14 and TRBJ2-3, with D hard to call. Germline-derived CDR1 and CDR2 are SGHDN and FVKESK. Trimming cost V 5 bases and J 4 bases, with 10 bases left between them. The CDR3 sequence is 13 residues long. The chain's CDR3 is CASSRDLSDTQYF. The CDR3, as DNA: TGTGCCAGCAGCAGGGATCTGTCAGATACGCAGTATTTT.

This clonotype came up a few times. V gene TRBV12-3 or TRBV12-4 combines with J gene TRBJ2-2; D is possibly TRBD1 or TRBD2 (6 bases each). The CDR3 sequence is 14 residues long. V was pared by 3 bases and J by 9 bases, with 14 bases between. CDR3 in DNA: TGTGCCAGCAGTTTGGACTACGGGGGCAGGGAGCTGTTTTTT. Its protein product is CASSLDYGGRELFF.

This clonotype was observed a few times. This chain joins TRBV29-1 and TRBJ2-7; 9 nucleotides match TRBD1. V lost 7 bases to trimming and J lost 5 bases; unmatched junction nucleotides: 9. The germline gives CDR1 SQVTM, CDR2 ANQGSEA. The CDR3 consists of 13 residues. This CDR3 is CSASGTGSNEQYF. CDR3 coding DNA: TGCAGCGCCTCAGGGACAGGGAGCAACGAGCAGTACTTC.

This clonotype has more than one count but fewer than ten. CDR3 protein: CASSTKGRASTQYF. The CDR3 nucleotides read TGTGCCAGCAGCACGAAGGGGCGCGCATCGACGCAGTATTTT. The chain combines TRBV12-3 or TRBV12-4 with TRBJ2-3; the D gene is possibly TRBD1 (5 bases). Between the trimmed V and J ends, which lost 6 bases and 9 bases, there was a span of 19 bases. The CDR3 runs to 14 residues.

The CDR3 region is CSVITGGTEAFF. The DNA for the CDR3 is TGCAGCGTTATTACAGGGGGGACTGAAGCTTTCTTT. The gene calls are TRBV29-1 and TRBJ1-1; 8 bases are a match to TRBD1. Germline loops: CDR1 SQVTM, CDR2 ANQGSEA. The CDR3 spans 12 residues. After removal of 5 bases from V and 5 bases from J, the junction contained 4 bases not matched to a gene.

The V call is TRBV7-2, the J call TRBJ2-5; possibly TRBD2 for D (5 bases). CDR1 is SGHTA, CDR2 FQGNSA, per germline. V was clipped by 7 bases and J by 2 bases, with 11 bases between them. The CDR3 is made up of 13 amino acids. Written as DNA, the CDR3 is TGTGCCAGCACCGAGCAGCGGCAAGAGACCCAGTACTTC. Protein sequence: CASTEQRQETQYF.

Many counts were recorded for this clonotype. The chain links TRBV20-1 to TRBJ2-3, with TRBD2 matching over 7 bases. The V gene's germline CDR1 is DFQATT and CDR2 SNEGSKA (reference sequence). CDR3 length equals 15 residues. Germline trimming cut 4 bases from V and 5 bases from J; bases unmatched to any gene: 12. The chain's CDR3 is CSAMPTAGRGDTQYF. The CDR3 nucleotides read TGCAGTGCTATGCCTACAGCGGGACGGGGAGATACGCAGTATTTT.